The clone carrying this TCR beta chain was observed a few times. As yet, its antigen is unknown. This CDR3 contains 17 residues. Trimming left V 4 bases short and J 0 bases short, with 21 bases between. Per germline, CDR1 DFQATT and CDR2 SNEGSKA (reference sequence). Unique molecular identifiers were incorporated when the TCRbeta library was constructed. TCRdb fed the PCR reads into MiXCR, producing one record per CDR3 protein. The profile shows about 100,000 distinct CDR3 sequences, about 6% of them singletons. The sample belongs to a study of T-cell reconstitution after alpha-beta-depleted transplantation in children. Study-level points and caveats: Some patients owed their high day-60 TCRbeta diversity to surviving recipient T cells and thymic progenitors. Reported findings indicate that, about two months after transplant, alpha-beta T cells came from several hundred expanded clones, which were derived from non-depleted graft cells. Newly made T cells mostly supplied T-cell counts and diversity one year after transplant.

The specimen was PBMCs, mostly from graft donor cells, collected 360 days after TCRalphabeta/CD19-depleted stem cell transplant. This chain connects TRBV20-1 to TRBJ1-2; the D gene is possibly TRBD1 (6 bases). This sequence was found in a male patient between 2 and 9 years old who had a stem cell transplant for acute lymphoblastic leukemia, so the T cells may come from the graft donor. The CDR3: CSAILDSPHLANYGYTF. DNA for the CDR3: TGCAGTGCTATACTGGACAGCCCTCACCTTGCTAACTATGGCTACACCTTC.